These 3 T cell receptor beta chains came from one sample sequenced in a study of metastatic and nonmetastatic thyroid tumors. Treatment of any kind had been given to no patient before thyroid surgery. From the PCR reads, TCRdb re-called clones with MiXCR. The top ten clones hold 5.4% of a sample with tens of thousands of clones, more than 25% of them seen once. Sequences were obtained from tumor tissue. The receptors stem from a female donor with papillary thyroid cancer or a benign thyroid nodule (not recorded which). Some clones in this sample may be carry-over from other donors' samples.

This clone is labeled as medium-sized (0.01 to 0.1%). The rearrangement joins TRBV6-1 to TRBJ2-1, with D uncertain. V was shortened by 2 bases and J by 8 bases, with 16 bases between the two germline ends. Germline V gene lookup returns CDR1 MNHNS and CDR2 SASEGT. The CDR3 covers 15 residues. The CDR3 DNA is TGTGCCAGCAGTGAATTGGTAGAAGGGAACGATGAGCAGTTCTTC. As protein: CASSELVEGNDEQFF.

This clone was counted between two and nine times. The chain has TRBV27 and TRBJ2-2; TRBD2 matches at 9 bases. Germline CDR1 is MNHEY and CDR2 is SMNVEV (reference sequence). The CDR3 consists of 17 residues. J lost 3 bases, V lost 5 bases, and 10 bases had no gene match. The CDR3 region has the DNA TGTGCCAGCAGTACGGGACTAGCTGGGGGGTACACCGGGGAGCTGTTTTTT. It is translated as CASSTGLAGGYTGELFF.

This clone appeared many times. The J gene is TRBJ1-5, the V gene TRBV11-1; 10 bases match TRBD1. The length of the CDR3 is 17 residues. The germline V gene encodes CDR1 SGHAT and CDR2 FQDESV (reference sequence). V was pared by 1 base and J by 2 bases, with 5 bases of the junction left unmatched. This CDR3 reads CASSLGQGAQGNQPQHF. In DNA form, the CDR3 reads TGTGCCAGCAGCTTAGGACAGGGGGCGCAGGGCAATCAGCCCCAGCATTTT.